Following are 21 T cell receptor beta chains from one sample sequenced in a study of long-term antiretroviral therapy in people with HIV. At survey level, the immunoSEQ assay was run in its v3.0 version. TCRdb keeps only in-frame clones here, not all; method: immunoSEQ multiplex PCR. The table lists under 50,000 clones, approximately 86% of them singletons, with 3.9% in the top ten. The sequencing here drew on unsorted PBMCs, taken just before starting antiretroviral therapy. These receptors were obtained from a woman aged 18 to 35 with HIV.

V and J are TRBV28 and TRBJ2-3, with a tentative D call TRBD1 (5 bases). CDR1 and CDR2 (germline): MDHEN, SYDVKM. Deletions cut 3 bases from V and 3 bases from J, with 10 bases between. This CDR3 is built from 14 residues. In nucleotides, the CDR3 is TGTGCCAGCAGTTTCCTCTCAGGGACAGATACGCAGTATTTT. Protein: CASSFLSGTDTQYF. The entire variable domain, with the rest obtained from reference TRBV28 and TRBJ2-3, is as follows: DVKVTQSSRYLVKRTGEKVFLECVQDMDHENMFWYRQDPGLGLRLIYFSYDVKMKEKGDIPEGYSVSREKKERFSLILESASTNQTSMYLCASSFLSGTDTQYFGPGTRLTVL.

This chain links TRBV9 with TRBJ1-2; 7 nucleotides align to TRBD1. CDR1 SGDLS and CDR2 YYNGEE come from the germline V gene. V was pared by 3 bases and J by 5 bases, with 10 bases of the junction left unmatched. There are 15 residues in the CDR3. The CDR3 region is CASSEGQSVTYGYTF. CDR3 coding DNA: TGTGCCAGCAGCGAGGGACAGTCGGTGACGTATGGCTACACCTTC.

The chain links TRBV5-6 to TRBJ2-2; 10 nucleotides agree with TRBD1. Germline V gives CDR1 SGHDT, CDR2 YYEEEE. This CDR3 contains 15 residues. Losses at the gene ends were 6 bases for V and 4 bases for J; bases not matched to a gene: 6. This CDR3 reads CASIQGTGVTGELFF. The CDR3, as DNA: TGTGCCAGCATCCAAGGGACAGGGGTCACCGGGGAGCTGTTTTTT. The full variable domain, its missing parts supplied by reference TRBV5-6 and TRBJ2-2, is DAGVTQSPTHLIKTRGQQVTLRCSPKSGHDTVSWYQQALGQGPQFIFQYYEEEERQRGNFPDRFSGHQFPNYSSELNVNALLLGDSALYLCASIQGTGVTGELFFGEGSRLTVL.

The chain recombines TRBV5-4 with TRBJ2-3; unclear D gene. Germline loops: CDR1 SGHNT, CDR2 YYREEE (reference sequence). There are 16 residues in the CDR3. Trimming removed 4 bases at V and 2 bases at J, with 17 bases between. This CDR3 reads CASSLLGLRHTDTQYF. CDR3 DNA sequence: TGTGCCAGCAGCCTCCTTGGGTTAAGACACACAGATACGCAGTATTTT. The full variable domain, its missing parts supplied by reference TRBV5-4 and TRBJ2-3, is ETGVTQSPTHLIKTRGQQVTLRCSSQSGHNTVSWYQQALGQGPQFIFQYYREEENGRGNFPPRFSGLQFPNYSSELNVNALELDDSALYLCASSLLGLRHTDTQYFGPGTRLTVL.

This clone has a single count. This chain connects TRBV4-3 to TRBJ2-5; D perhaps matches TRBD1 (6 bases). Germline V gene data show CDR1 as LGHNA and CDR2 as YSLEER. The V end was cut by 5 bases, the J end by 5 bases, with 15 bases between. The CDR3 is 14 residues long. DNA of the CDR3: TGCGCCAGCAGCTGGGGGCCCAACGGGGAGACCCAGTACTTC. It specifies CASSWGPNGETQYF.

The V and J genes are TRBV25-1 and TRBJ2-7; no clear D. This CDR3 has 10 amino acids. Germline V gene lookup returns CDR1 MGHDK and CDR2 SYGVNS. V dropped 6 bases and J dropped 5 bases, with 5 bases sitting between them. CDR3 protein: CASRDNEQYF. DNA of the CDR3: TGTGCCAGCAGAGACAACGAGCAGTACTTC.

The chain joins TRBV12-5 to TRBJ2-3; no firm D call. Trimming took off 7 bases at V and 1 base at J, with 18 bases between the two ends. The length of the CDR3 is 16 residues. CDR1 LGHNT and CDR2 FRNRAP come from the germline V gene. The CDR3 sequence: CASELRVLYGTDTQYF. In DNA form, the CDR3 reads TGTGCTAGTGAACTTAGGGTCCTCTACGGCACAGATACGCAGTATTTT.

The V and J genes are TRBV7-9 and TRBJ1-5; D is unclear. Germline V gene data show CDR1 as SEHNR and CDR2 as FQNEAQ (reference sequence). The CDR3 loop spans 13 amino acids. V lost 7 bases, J lost 4 bases, and 11 bases lay in between. CDR3 bases: TGTGCCAGCACCCAAGCGGGGAATCAGCCCCAGCATTTT. As protein: CASTQAGNQPQHF.

This clone has a single count. This sequence joins TRBV25-1 and TRBJ1-1, with D uncertain. Trimming shortened V by 1 base and J by 1 base, and 7 bases separated the two germline ends. From germline, CDR1 is MGHDK and CDR2 SYGVNS. The CDR3 is 14 residues long. Here the CDR3 DNA reads TGTGCCAGCAGTGAATCAGGCGGGAACACTGAAGCTTTCTTT. As protein: CASSESGGNTEAFF. Complete variable domain (other parts from reference TRBV25-1 and TRBJ1-1): EADIYQTPRYLVIGTGKKITLECSQTMGHDKMYWYQQDPGMELHLIHYSYGVNSTEKGDLSSESTVSRIRTEHFPLTLESARPSHTSQYLCASSESGGNTEAFFGQGTRLTVV.

This clone appeared a few times. This sequence joins TRBV4-3 and TRBJ2-3, with TRBD2 matching over 10 bases. Trimming cost V 0 bases and J 5 bases; bases outside gene matches: 14. From germline, CDR1 is LGHNA and CDR2 YSLEER. This CDR3 contains 19 residues. The CDR3 sequence: CASSQDLVPSGSEKDTQYF. The CDR3 DNA reads TGCGCCAGCAGCCAAGATCTTGTGCCTAGCGGGAGTGAGAAAGATACGCAGTATTTT.

The chain recombines TRBV4-3 with TRBJ2-5, with TRBD1 matching 8 bases. The end of the DNA aligns better with TRBJ2-7, so the J call may be wrong. The CDR3 is 14 residues long. Per the germline V gene, CDR1 is LGHNA and CDR2 is YSLEER. DNA of the CDR3: TGCGCCAGCAGCCTGAAACAGACAGGGGACGAGCAGTACTTC. Encoded protein: CASSLKQTGDEQYF.

The chain employs TRBV13 and TRBJ1-2; 7 bases are shared with TRBD1. From germline, CDR1 is PRHDT and CDR2 FYEKMQ (reference sequence). V lost 5 bases and J lost 3; bases outside the gene matches: 6. The CDR3 contains 14 residues. In DNA form, the CDR3 reads TGTGCCAGCAGCCCCAGGGGGGGCGACTATGGCTACACCTTC. This translates into CASSPRGGDYGYTF.

CDR3 sequence: CASSRDLAGGDTQYF. CDR3 bases: TGTGCCAGCAGTCGGGATTTAGCGGGAGGGGATACGCAGTATTTT. The rearrangement links TRBV27 to TRBJ2-3; 11 positions match TRBD2. CDR1 MNHEY and CDR2 SMNVEV come from the germline V gene (reference sequence). The V and J ends lost 5 bases and 6 bases, in that order; junction bases with no gene match: 7. This CDR3 has 15 amino acids.

The rearrangement links TRBV7-6 to TRBJ2-1, with 12 bases that match TRBD2. V was clipped by 4 bases and J by 2 bases; unmatched bases: 3. The CDR3 spans 16 residues. The germline gives CDR1 SGHVS, CDR2 FNYEAQ. The CDR3 region has the DNA TGTGCCAGCAGCTCTCTAGCGGGAGGGCCCTACAATGAGCAGTTCTTC. Amino acid sequence: CASSSLAGGPYNEQFF.

The rearrangement uses TRBV28 and TRBJ2-5, with 8 bases identical to TRBD1. Germline V gives CDR1 MDHEN, CDR2 SYDVKM. The CDR3 runs to 16 residues. V gave up 5 bases and J gave up 4 bases; unmatched junction bases: 12. The CDR3 DNA sequence: TGTGCCAGCAGTCCGCAAAGGACAGGGTGGGGAGAGACCCAGTACTTC. Amino acids: CASSPQRTGWGETQYF.

This chain connects TRBV7-9 to TRBJ2-1; D might be TRBD2 (5 bases). In germline, CDR1 is SEHNR, CDR2 FQNEAQ (reference sequence). The CDR3 spans 13 residues. The ends were cut back, 5 bases at V and 9 bases at J, with 14 bases in the middle. The CDR3, as DNA: TGTGCCAGCAGCCCAGCGGCGGCGGTTGAGCAGTTCTTC. Protein product: CASSPAAAVEQFF.

This rearrangement joins TRBV27 to TRBJ2-5; D is perhaps TRBD2 (6 bases). Trimming left V 6 bases short and J 9 bases short, with 14 bases between. Germline CDR1 reads MNHEY; CDR2 reads SMNVEV (reference sequence). The CDR3 length is 12 residues. In DNA, the CDR3 is TGTGCCAGCAGCCAACGGAGGGGACCCCAGTACTTC. Amino acid sequence: CASSQRRGPQYF.

The CDR3 loop reads CASSQTSGGTDTQYF. CDR3 sequence (DNA): TGTGCCAGCAGCCAGACTAGCGGGGGCACAGATACGCAGTATTTT. This chain connects TRBV6-6 to TRBJ2-3; 11 bases are shared with TRBD2. The germline V gene has CDR1 MNHNY and CDR2 SVGAGI (reference sequence). This CDR3 region has 15 residues. V dropped 6 bases and J dropped 1; count of bases not matched to a gene: 3.

The rearrangement uses TRBV10-2 and TRBJ2-1; possibly TRBD1 or TRBD2 for D (5 bases each). The CDR3 totals 14 residues. The V end was cut by 4 bases, the J end by 6 bases, with 13 bases between. Germline V gene data show CDR1 as WSHSY and CDR2 as SAAADI. In DNA form, the CDR3 reads TGCGCCAGCAGTGGGGACCGCGGACGCAATGAGCAGTTCTTC. This codes for CASSGDRGRNEQFF.

Only one count was recorded for this clone. V gene TRBV7-9 combines with J gene TRBJ2-1, with no clear D. V was trimmed by 0 bases and J by 5 bases, leaving 8 bases between them. Germline V gives CDR1 SEHNR, CDR2 FQNEAQ (reference sequence). The CDR3 runs to 14 residues. The CDR3 loop reads CASSLAGSNNEQFF. In nucleotides, the CDR3 is TGTGCCAGCAGCTTAGCGGGATCGAACAATGAGCAGTTCTTC. The full variable domain, its missing parts supplied by reference TRBV7-9 and TRBJ2-1, is DTGVSQNPRHKITKRGQNVTFRCDPISEHNRLYWYRQTLGQGPEFLTYFQNEAQLEKSRLLSDRFSAERPKGSFSTLEIQRTEQGDSAMYLCASSLAGSNNEQFFGPGTRLTVL.

The V call is TRBV6-6, the J call TRBJ2-1; D possibly corresponds to TRBD2 (6 bases). Germline CDR1 and CDR2: MNHNY and SVGAGI (reference sequence). V dropped 10 bases and J dropped 4 bases, with 14 bases sitting between them. The CDR3 spans 13 residues. The CDR3 nucleotides are TGTGCCACTTCGGCTAGCGCGTACAATGAGCAGTTCTTC. Amino acids: CATSASAYNEQFF.